These 4 T cell receptor beta chains share one sample of origin, sequenced in a study of CD8 T cells in Susac syndrome. Reverse transcription of about 0.5 to 1 ug RNA used random hexamers. TCRdb itself ran the immunoSEQ multiplex PCR reads through MiXCR, one entry per CDR3 protein. The repertoire holds under 200,000 distinct CDR3 sequences, approximately 96% seen once, with about 0.13% in the top ten. Material: CD4+ T cells from PBMCs. The source is a human donor in good health.

The chain joins TRBV12-3 or TRBV12-4 to TRBJ1-2; 7 bases map to TRBD1. V gave up 7 bases and J gave up 8 bases; unmatched junction bases: 10. The CDR3 extends over 13 amino acids. The CDR3 loop reads CASNYQGVGGYTF. For the CDR3, the DNA is TGTGCCAGCAATTACCAGGGGGTCGGGGGCTACACCTTC.

The chain links TRBV30 to TRBJ1-6; D not resolved. Per germline, CDR1 GTSNPN and CDR2 SVGIG (reference sequence). The CDR3 is 13 amino acids. Trimming shortened V by 0 bases and J by 7 bases, and 7 bases separated the two germline ends. The CDR3 region has the DNA TGTGCCTGGAGTGTGGGCACGAATTCACCCCTCCACTTT. Translating it yields CAWSVGTNSPLHF.

The chain links TRBV12-3 or TRBV12-4 to TRBJ2-2; unclear D gene. The V end was cut by 8 bases, the J end by 1 base, with 14 bases between. The CDR3 is made up of 15 amino acids. The CDR3 region has the DNA TGTGCCAGCGTCACTCCTTATTTGAACACCGGGGAGCTGTTTTTT. It is translated as CASVTPYLNTGELFF.

This chain joins TRBV2 and TRBJ2-1, with D possibly TRBD1 on 6 matching bases. CDR1 SNHLY and CDR2 FYNNEI come from the germline V gene. CDR3 length: 12 residues. The V end lost 8 bases, the J end lost 4 bases, and 9 bases lay between the germline ends. This chain's CDR3 is CASGDIYNEQFF. The CDR3 DNA reads as TGTGCCAGCGGGGACATTTACAATGAGCAGTTCTTC.